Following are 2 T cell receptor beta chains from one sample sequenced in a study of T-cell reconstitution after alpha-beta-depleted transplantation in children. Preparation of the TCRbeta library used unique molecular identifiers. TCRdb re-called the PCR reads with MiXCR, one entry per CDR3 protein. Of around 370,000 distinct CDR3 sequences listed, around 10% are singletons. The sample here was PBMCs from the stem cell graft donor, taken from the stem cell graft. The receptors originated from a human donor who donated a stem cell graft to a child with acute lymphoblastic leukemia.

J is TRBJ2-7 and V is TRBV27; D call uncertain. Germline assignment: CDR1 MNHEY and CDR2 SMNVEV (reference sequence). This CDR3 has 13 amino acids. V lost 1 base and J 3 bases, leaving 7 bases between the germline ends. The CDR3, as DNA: TGTGCCAGCAGTTTATTTTGGGACTACGAGCAGTACTTC. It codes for CASSLFWDYEQYF.

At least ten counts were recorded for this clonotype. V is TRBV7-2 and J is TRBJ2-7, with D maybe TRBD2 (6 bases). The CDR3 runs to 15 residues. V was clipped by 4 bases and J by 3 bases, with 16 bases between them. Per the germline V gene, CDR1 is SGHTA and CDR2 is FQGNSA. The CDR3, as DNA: TGTGCCAGCAGCTCCGGCGGGGCCGGCGTCTACGAGCAGTACTTC. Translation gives CASSSGGAGVYEQYF. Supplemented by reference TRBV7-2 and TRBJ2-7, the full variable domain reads GAGVSQSPSNKVTEKGKDVELRCDPISGHTALYWYRQSLGQGLEFLIYFQGNSAPDKSGLPSDRFSAERTGGSVSTLTIQRTQQEDSAVYLCASSSGGAGVYEQYFGPGTRLTVT.